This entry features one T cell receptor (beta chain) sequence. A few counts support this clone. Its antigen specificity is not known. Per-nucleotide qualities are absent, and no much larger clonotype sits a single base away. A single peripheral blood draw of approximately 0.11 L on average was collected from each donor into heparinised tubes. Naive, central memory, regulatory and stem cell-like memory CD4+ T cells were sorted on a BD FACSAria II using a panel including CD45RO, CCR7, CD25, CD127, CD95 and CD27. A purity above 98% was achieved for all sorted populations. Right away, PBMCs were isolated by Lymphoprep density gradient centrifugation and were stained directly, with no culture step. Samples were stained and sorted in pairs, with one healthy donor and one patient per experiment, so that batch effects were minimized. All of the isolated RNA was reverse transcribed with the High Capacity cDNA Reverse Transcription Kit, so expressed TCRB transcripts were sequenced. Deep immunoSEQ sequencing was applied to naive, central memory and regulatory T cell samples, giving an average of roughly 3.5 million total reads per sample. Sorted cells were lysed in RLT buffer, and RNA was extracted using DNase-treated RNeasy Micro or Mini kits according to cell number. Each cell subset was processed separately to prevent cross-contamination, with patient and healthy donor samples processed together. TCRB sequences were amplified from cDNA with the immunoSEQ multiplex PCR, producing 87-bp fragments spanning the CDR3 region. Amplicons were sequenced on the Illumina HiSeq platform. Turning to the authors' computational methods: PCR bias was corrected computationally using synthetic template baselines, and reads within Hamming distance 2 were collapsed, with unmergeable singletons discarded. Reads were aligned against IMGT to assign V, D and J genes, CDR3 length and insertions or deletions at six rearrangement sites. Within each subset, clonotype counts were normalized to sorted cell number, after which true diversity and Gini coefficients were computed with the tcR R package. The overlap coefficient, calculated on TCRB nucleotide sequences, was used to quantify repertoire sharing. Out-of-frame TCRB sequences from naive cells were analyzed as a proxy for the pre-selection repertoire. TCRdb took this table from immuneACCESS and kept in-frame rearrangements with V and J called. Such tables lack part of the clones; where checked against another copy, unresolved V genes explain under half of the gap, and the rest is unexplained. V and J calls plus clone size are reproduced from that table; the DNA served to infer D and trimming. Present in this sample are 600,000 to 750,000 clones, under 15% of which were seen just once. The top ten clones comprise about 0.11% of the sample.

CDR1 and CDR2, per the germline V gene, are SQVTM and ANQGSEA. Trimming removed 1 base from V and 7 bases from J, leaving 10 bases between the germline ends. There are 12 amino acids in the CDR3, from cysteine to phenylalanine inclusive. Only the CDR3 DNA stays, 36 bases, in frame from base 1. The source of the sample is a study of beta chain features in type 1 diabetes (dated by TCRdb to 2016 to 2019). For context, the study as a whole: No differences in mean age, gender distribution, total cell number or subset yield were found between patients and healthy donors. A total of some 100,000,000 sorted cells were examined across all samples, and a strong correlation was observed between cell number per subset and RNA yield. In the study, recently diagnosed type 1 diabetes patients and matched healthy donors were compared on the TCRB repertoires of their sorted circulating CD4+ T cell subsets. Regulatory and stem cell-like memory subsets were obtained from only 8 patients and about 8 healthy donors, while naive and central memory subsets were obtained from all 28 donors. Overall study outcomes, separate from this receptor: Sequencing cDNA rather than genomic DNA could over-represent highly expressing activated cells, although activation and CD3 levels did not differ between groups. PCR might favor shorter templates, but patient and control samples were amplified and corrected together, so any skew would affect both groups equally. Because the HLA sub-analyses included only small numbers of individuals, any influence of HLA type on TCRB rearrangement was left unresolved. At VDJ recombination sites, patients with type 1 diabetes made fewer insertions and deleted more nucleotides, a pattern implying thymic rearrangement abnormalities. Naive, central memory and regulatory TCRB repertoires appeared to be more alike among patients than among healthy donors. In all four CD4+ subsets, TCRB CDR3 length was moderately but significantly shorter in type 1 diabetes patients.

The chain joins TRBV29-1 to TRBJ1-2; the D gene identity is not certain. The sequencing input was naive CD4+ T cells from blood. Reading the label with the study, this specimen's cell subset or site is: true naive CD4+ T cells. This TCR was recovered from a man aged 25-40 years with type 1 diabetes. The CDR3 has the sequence CSVEGRQSGYTF. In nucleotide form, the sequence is TGCAGCGTTGAAGGCAGGCAATCTGGCTACACCTTC.